This T cell receptor beta chain was found in a study of vaccination effects on CD4 cells after COVID-19. On the study more broadly: Post-vaccine sampling took place a median of 72 days after the second dose.

Data came from immunoSEQ multiplex PCR; TCRdb stores just in-frame clones and leaves some out. Here the sample spans fewer than 60,000 clones, 78% being singletons. The culture ran for 10 days, and then CD4+ T cells were isolated. Each participant was administered two doses of either the BNT162b2 or the mRNA-1273 vaccine. The vaccine recipients had no prior SARS-CoV-2 infection, with negative nucleocapsid antibodies. With respect to this clone: The antigen remains unidentified.

This receptor was taken from a human donor who received a COVID-19 vaccine. Source: CD4+ T cells from PBMCs cultured without peptide, taken after COVID-19 vaccination.

The CDR3 loop is CASSLGQGLRGTEAFF. In DNA, the CDR3 is TGTGCCAGCAGTTTGGGACAGGGTTTAAGGGGGACTGAAGCTTTCTTT. The V and J genes are TRBV27 and TRBJ1-1; 9 bases are a match to TRBD1. Germline V gives CDR1 MNHEY, CDR2 SMNVEV (reference sequence). J was trimmed by 5 bases and V by 3 bases; bases with no gene match: 10. CDR3 length: 16 residues.